The entry that follows covers one TCR beta chain sequence. In assigning cohorts, the study relied on participant-reported clinical history. The sample comes from a study of blood T cell repertoires in COVID-19. Across the study: The study drew acute and convalescent COVID-19 samples from the United States, Italy and Spain. The cDNA or gDNA used as material had been derived from T cells, B-cell-depleted T cells, or PBMCs.

The data were produced by immunoSEQ multiplex PCR, yet TCRdb's version contains in-frame clones alone and is incomplete. The sample shows over 350,000 clones, approximately 87% of them seen only once. Germline assignment: CDR1 MGHRA and CDR2 YSYEKL. The CDR3 runs to 14 residues. V was shortened by 4 bases and J by 1 base, with 10 bases between the two germline ends. The chain links TRBV4-1 to TRBJ2-5; D unclear. The TCR sequence derives from a woman aged 50 to 65 who had recovered from COVID-19. Sequenced sample: PBMCs or T cells enriched from blood (not recorded which). This chain's CDR3 is CASSPDASQETQYF. The CDR3 bases are TGCGCCAGCAGCCCCGACGCTAGCCAAGAGACCCAGTACTTC.